What follows is one T cell receptor beta chain and its context. The CDR3 covers 15 residues. V was pared by 2 bases and J by 6 bases, with 8 bases of the junction left unmatched. CDR1 and CDR2 from the germline V gene are SEHNR and FQNEAQ (reference sequence). This sample is part of a study of blood T cell repertoires in COVID-19. Authors' methods: By means of reference gene primer amplification, nucleated cell counts were estimated. Profiled with immunoSEQ multiplex PCR; TCRdb holds only in-frame clones, not every one. The V and J calls and clone size are taken from that table; D and trimming were inferred from the DNA. The sample lists under 200,000 clones; 80% to 90% were seen once.

The J gene is TRBJ1-1, the V gene TRBV7-9, with TRBD1 matching 8 bases. The specimen sequenced was PBMCs or T cells enriched from blood (not recorded which). The sequence was obtained from a woman aged 45 to 65 who had recovered from COVID-19. The CDR3 is CASSLSWTGYSEAFF. CDR3 sequence (DNA): TGTGCCAGCAGCTTAAGCTGGACAGGGTATTCTGAAGCTTTCTTT.